This is a list of T cell receptor beta chains from one sample in a study of blood T cells in healthy people across ages. TCRdb analysed the 5' RACE reads with MiXCR anew, one entry per CDR3 protein. The table shows 1.5 million to 1.8 million distinct CDR3 sequences, with around 40% occurring only once. Sequenced: blood. The receptors were gathered from a woman in her late teens or twenties in good health. Each CDR3 is given with its conserved first and last residue. Each record gives: J gene, clone size, V gene, D gene, CDR3 DNA, CDR3 protein. The D gene is left open where the match is weak. Rows may omit the clone size; those that give it use once, few, many or a size class.

TRBJ1-6,few,TRBV4-1,.,TGCGCCAGCAGCCTCCCAGGCTCCTATAATTCACCCCTCCACTTT,CASSLPGSYNSPLHF
TRBJ1-2,.,TRBV7-9,TRBD1,TGTGCCAGCAGCTCCAAGGACAGGGGTTATGGCTACACCTTC,CASSSKDRGYGYTF
TRBJ2-1,few,TRBV20-1,TRBD2,TGCAGTGCCACGACTAGCGGGAGGTTCGATGAGCAGTTCTTC,CSATTSGRFDEQFF
TRBJ2-3,.,TRBV10-3,.,TGTGCCATCAGTCCTAGCGAGGGGACAGATACGCAGTATTTT,CAISPSEGTDTQYF
TRBJ1-2,.,TRBV7-9,TRBD1,TGTGCCAGTGCCTGGACAGGGAACCGTTATGGCTACACCTTC,CASAWTGNRYGYTF
TRBJ1-2,.,TRBV7-9,.,TGTGCCAGCAGCTTCTCGACCATACGTACGAGCTACACCTTC,CASSFSTIRTSYTF
TRBJ2-7,.,TRBV11-1,TRBD2,TGTGCCAGCACCCGAGGACTAGCGGGAGGGCCGTCCTACAATGAGCAGTACTTC,CASTRGLAGGPSYNEQYF
TRBJ2-5,.,TRBV6-1,TRBD2,TGTGCCAGCAGTGAGGGGACTAGCGGGAAAGAGACCCAGTACTTC,CASSEGTSGKETQYF
TRBJ2-5,few,TRBV12-3/TRBV12-4,.,TGTGCCAGCAGTTCGAACGCGGAGACCCAGTACTTC,CASSSNAETQYF
TRBJ1-1,.,TRBV12-3/TRBV12-4,.,TGTGCCAGCAGTTGGGAGGGTGCTACCACTGAAGCTTTCTTT,CASSWEGATTEAFF
TRBJ1-2,.,TRBV20-1,.,TGCAGTGCTAGGAATGTCAGGACCTGGTTGGGGACTGGCTACACCTTC,CSARNVRTWLGTGYTF
TRBJ1-2,few,TRBV6-6,.,TGTGCCAGCAGTTACTCGAAGGAGAACTATGGCTACACCTTC,CASSYSKENYGYTF
TRBJ1-3,.,TRBV20-1,.,TGCAGTGCTAGAGATTTGAAGGGGTCTGGAAACACCATATATTTT,CSARDLKGSGNTIYF
TRBJ2-5,.,TRBV6-2/TRBV6-3,.,TGTGCCAACAGTTTGGGGGGGCAGACCCAGTACTTC,CANSLGGQTQYF
TRBJ2-7,.,TRBV27,.,TGTGCCAGCAGTTTATACCGGGGGAAATACGAGCAGTACTTC,CASSLYRGKYEQYF
TRBJ2-4,.,TRBV10-3,TRBD1,TGTGCCATCAGTGGCCAACCAGGACAGGGGGGAGGTTTAGACAAAAACATTCAGTACTTC,CAISGQPGQGGGLDKNIQYF
TRBJ2-1,few,TRBV30,.,TGTGCCTGGAGTGTGGCCAATGAGCAGTTCTTC,CAWSVANEQFF
TRBJ2-7,many,TRBV5-6,.,TGTGCCAGCACACACTCAGGGGCCCGATACGAGCAGTACTTC,CASTHSGARYEQYF
TRBJ2-3,.,TRBV7-8,.,TGTGCCAGCAGGCCTTCGAGAGTTGTAGATACGCAGTATTTT,CASRPSRVVDTQYF
TRBJ2-1,.,TRBV4-3,TRBD1,TGCGCCGGCAGTCTGACAGGGGGCTTCTACAATGAGCAGTTCTTC,CAGSLTGGFYNEQFF
TRBJ1-2,.,TRBV7-2,TRBD1,TGTGCCAGCAGCTTTCGGGGACAGGGCCTTGGCTACACCTTC,CASSFRGQGLGYTF
TRBJ2-5,.,TRBV7-2,.,TGTGCCAGCAGTCGACTCCGGGACTGGGGGCACAGTGAGCAGTACTTC,CASSRLRDWGHSEQYF
TRBJ2-7,once,TRBV7-2,TRBD2,TGTGCCAGCAGCCTACAACCGACTAGCGGGAGGGATTACTACGAGCAGTACTTC,CASSLQPTSGRDYYEQYF
TRBJ1-6,.,TRBV6-6,.,TGTGCCAGCAGTTCCCATAGGGGCTCCTATAATTCACCCCTCCACTTT,CASSSHRGSYNSPLHF
TRBJ2-7,.,TRBV12-3/TRBV12-4,.,TGTGCCAGCAACTCGGGGGGCACCCCGTACGAGCAGTACTTC,CASNSGGTPYEQYF
TRBJ1-2,.,TRBV11-2,.,TGTGCCAGCAGCTGGGGGGCCTCTGGCTACACCTTC,CASSWGASGYTF
TRBJ1-5,few,TRBV6-5,.,TGTGCCAGCTCAGTAGTCCGAGGACAGCCCCAGCATTTT,CASSVVRGQPQHF
TRBJ2-1,.,TRBV6-2/TRBV6-3,.,TGTGCCAGCAGTAATGCGGGGGCTGGTCAAGAGACCCAGTTCTTC,CASSNAGAGQETQFF
TRBJ2-1,.,TRBV7-9,TRBD2,TGTGCCAGCAGCTTAAGACTAGCGTTGGATGAGCAGTTCTTC,CASSLRLALDEQFF
TRBJ1-4,few,TRBV4-1,.,TGCGCCAGCAGCCATTCCCCGCCCGGGAGAAGAGAAAAACTGTTTTTT,CASSHSPPGRREKLFF
TRBJ1-5,.,TRBV20-1,TRBD1,TGCAGTGCCCAGGGACAGTATAGCAATCAGCCCCAGCATTTT,CSAQGQYSNQPQHF
TRBJ2-1,few,TRBV7-9,.,TGTGCCAGCAGACCGGGACTGGGTTACCTGGATGAGCAGTTCTTC,CASRPGLGYLDEQFF
TRBJ2-7,.,TRBV7-9,.,TGTGCCAGCAGCTCCACCGGGACACAATACGAGCAGTACTTC,CASSSTGTQYEQYF
TRBJ1-4,.,TRBV10-3,TRBD1,TGTGCCATCAGTGACAGGGGGCTAACTAATGAAAAACTGTTTTTT,CAISDRGLTNEKLFF
TRBJ2-7,.,TRBV6-6,.,TGTGCCAGCAGAGAGGGTGGAGTCAACCCCTACGAGCAGTACTTC,CASREGGVNPYEQYF
TRBJ2-7,few,TRBV20-1,.,TGCAGTGCTAGAAGGGTTGGGCGGAGGGGCTCCTACGAGCAGTACTTC,CSARRVGRRGSYEQYF
TRBJ2-2,.,TRBV20-1,.,TGCAGTGCTAGTCTTCACAATAACGGGGAGCTGTTTTTT,CSASLHNNGELFF
TRBJ2-1,.,TRBV7-2,.,TGTGCCAGCAGCTTAGACAGGGCCCAAGAGACCCAGTTCTTC,CASSLDRAQETQFF
TRBJ2-2,.,TRBV12-3/TRBV12-4,TRBD2,TGTGCCAGCACCAGAGGGAGGGGAAACACCGGGGAGCTGTTTTTT,CASTRGRGNTGELFF
TRBJ2-1,few,TRBV18,.,TGTGCCAGCTCACCACCGACGAGGGTGGGCTACAATGAGCAGTTCTTC,CASSPPTRVGYNEQFF
TRBJ1-2,.,TRBV21-1,.,TGTGCCAGCAGCCACCGGACCACCCTTCCTAAGCCCCGTTATGGCTACACCTTC,CASSHRTTLPKPRYGYTF
TRBJ2-7,few,TRBV27,TRBD2,TGTGCCAGCAGTTTAAAAGCGGGACTCTACGAGCAGTACTTC,CASSLKAGLYEQYF
TRBJ1-1,.,TRBV2,.,TGTGCCAGCAGTGAATGGAGGGTTGAAAACACTGAAGCTTTCTTT,CASSEWRVENTEAFF
TRBJ1-2,few,TRBV7-2,TRBD1,TGTGCCAGCAGCTTAGCGCCAACAGGGGATGGCTACACCTTC,CASSLAPTGDGYTF
TRBJ1-1,few,TRBV20-1,.,TGCAGTGCCTACTCGCGGTTGGGTCCTGAAGCTTTCTTT,CSAYSRLGPEAFF
TRBJ2-6,.,TRBV20-1,.,TGCAGTGCTAGAAGGATTTCTGGGGCCAACGTCCTGACTTTC,CSARRISGANVLTF
TRBJ1-1,.,TRBV7-9,.,TGTGCCAGCAGCCAGAGTGGGCAAATGAACACTGAAGCTTTCTTT,CASSQSGQMNTEAFF
TRBJ1-4,.,TRBV6-2/TRBV6-3,.,TGTGCCAGCAGCCTTCCGCCGGTTGAAAAACTGTTTTTT,CASSLPPVEKLFF
TRBJ2-5,.,TRBV20-1,TRBD2,TGCAGTGCGAGAGCTAGCGGGAGGCACGAGACCCAGTACTTC,CSARASGRHETQYF
TRBJ1-2,.,TRBV20-1,.,TGCAGTGCTAGGCCCAAAGTTGGCTACACCTTC,CSARPKVGYTF
TRBJ2-7,.,TRBV5-5,TRBD1,TGTGCCAGCAGCCGGGACAGCCAAGGCTCCTACGAGCAGTACTTC,CASSRDSQGSYEQYF
TRBJ2-7,few,TRBV5-1,.,TGCGCCAGCAGCTTGGAATTTCGGGCCTACGAGCAGTACTTC,CASSLEFRAYEQYF
TRBJ1-5,.,TRBV6-6,.,TGTGCCAGCAGTTACTCGGAAGTCATTAGCAATCAGCCCCAGCATTTT,CASSYSEVISNQPQHF
TRBJ2-5,.,TRBV5-1,.,TGCGCCAGCAGCTTGGCGGTGGGGGCTAACCAAGAGACCCAGTACTTC,CASSLAVGANQETQYF